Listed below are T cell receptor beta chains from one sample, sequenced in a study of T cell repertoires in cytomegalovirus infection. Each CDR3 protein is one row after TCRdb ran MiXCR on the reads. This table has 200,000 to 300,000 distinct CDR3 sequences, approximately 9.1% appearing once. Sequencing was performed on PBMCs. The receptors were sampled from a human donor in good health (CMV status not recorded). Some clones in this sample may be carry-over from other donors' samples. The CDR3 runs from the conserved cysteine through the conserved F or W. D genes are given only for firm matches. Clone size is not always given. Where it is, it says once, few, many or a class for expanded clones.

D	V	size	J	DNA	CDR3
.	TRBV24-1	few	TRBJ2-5	TGTGCCACCAGTGACCGTGGCAGCCAAGAGACCCAGTACTTC	CATSDRGSQETQYF
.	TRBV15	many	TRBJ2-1	TGTGCCACCAGCAGGAAGGGCATCAATGAGCAGTTCTTC	CATSRKGINEQFF
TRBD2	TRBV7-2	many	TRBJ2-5	TGTGCCAGCAGCCCACATCCAGGAGCGGGGAGGGAGACCCAGTACTTC	CASSPHPGAGRETQYF
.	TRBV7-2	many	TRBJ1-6	TGTGCCAGCAGCTTATGGCAGTATAATTCACCCCTCCACTTT	CASSLWQYNSPLHF
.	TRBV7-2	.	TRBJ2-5	TGTGCCAGCAGCTTAGTGGTAGGGCAAGAGACCCAGTACTTC	CASSLVVGQETQYF
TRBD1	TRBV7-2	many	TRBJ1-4	TGTGCCAGCAGCATCGGACAGGGGGTGGAAAAACTGTTTTTT	CASSIGQGVEKLFF
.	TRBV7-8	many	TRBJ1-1	TGTGCCAGCAGCCACGGGGGGGGGGGCACTGAAGCTTTCTTT	CASSHGGGGTEAFF
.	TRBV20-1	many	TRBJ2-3	TGCAGTGCTACTCCGGGGACTTCTCCGGATACGCAGTATTTT	CSATPGTSPDTQYF
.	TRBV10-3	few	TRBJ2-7	TGTGCCATCAGTCCTCCATCAGTTCCCTACGAGCAGTACTTC	CAISPPSVPYEQYF
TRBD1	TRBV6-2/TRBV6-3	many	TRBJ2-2	TGTGCCAGCAGGTTGGGGACAGGGGCTTCGAACACCGGGGAGCTGTTTTTT	CASRLGTGASNTGELFF
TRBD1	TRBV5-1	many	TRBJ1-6	TGCGCCAGCAGCTTCCGACAGGGTGGGAGTTCACCCCTCCACTTT	CASSFRQGGSSPLHF
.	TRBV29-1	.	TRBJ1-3	TGCAGCGTGGCGGAAAACGGAAACACCATATATTTT	CSVAENGNTIYF
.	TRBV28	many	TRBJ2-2	TGTGCCAGCAGTTTGTCCGTCGCGAACACCGGGGAGCTGTTTTTT	CASSLSVANTGELFF
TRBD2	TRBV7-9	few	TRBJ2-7	TGTGCCAGCAGACCTCTAGCGGCGCCCTCCTACGAGCAGTACTTC	CASRPLAAPSYEQYF
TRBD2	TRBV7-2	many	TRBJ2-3	TGTGCCAGCAAGCTGGGCGGGGGTGCAGATACGCAGTATTTT	CASKLGGGADTQYF
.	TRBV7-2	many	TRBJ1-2	TGTGCCAGCAGCCCACGATGGGACGGCTTGGACTATGGCTACACCTTC	CASSPRWDGLDYGYTF